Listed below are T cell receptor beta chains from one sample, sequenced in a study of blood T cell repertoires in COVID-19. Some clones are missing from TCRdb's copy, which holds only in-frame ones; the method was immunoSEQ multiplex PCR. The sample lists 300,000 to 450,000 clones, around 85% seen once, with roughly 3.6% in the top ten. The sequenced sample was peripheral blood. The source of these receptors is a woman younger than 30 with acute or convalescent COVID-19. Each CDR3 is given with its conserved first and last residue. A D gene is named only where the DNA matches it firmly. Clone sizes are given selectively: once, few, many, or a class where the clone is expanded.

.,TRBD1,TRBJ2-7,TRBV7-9,CASSKTRTGLAYEQYF,TGTGCCAGCAGCAAAACGAGGACAGGTCTAGCCTACGAGCAGTACTTC
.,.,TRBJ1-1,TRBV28,CASSPPGGMNTEAFF,TGTGCCAGCAGTCCTCCGGGGGGGATGAACACTGAAGCTTTCTTT
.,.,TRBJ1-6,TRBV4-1,CASSRGLGGYNSPLHF,TGCGCCAGCAGCCGAGGGTTAGGCGGCTATAATTCACCCCTCCACTTT
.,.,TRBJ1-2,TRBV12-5,CASGLVGGNYGYTF,TGTGCTAGTGGTTTGGTAGGCGGTAACTATGGCTACACCTTC
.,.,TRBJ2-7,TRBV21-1,CASSVKGLLSEQYF,TGTGCCAGCAGCGTGAAGGGACTCTTGAGCGAGCAGTACTTC
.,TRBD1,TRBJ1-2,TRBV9,CASSVGQGANYGYTF,TGTGCCAGCAGCGTCGGACAGGGAGCTAACTATGGCTACACCTTC
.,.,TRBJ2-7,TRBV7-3,CASSPRRTGGPGEQYF,TGTGCCAGCAGCCCAAGACGGACAGGAGGGCCTGGCGAGCAGTACTTC
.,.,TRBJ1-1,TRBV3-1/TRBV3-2,CASSQDRVTEAFF,TGTGCCAGCAGCCAAGATCGAGTCACTGAAGCTTTCTTT
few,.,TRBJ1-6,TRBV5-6,CASSLGGGYNSPLHF,TGTGCCAGCAGCTTGGGGGGGGGATATAATTCACCCCTCCACTTT
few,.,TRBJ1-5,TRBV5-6,CASTSGGGPQHF,TGTGCCAGCACCTCCGGGGGGGGGCCCCAGCATTTT
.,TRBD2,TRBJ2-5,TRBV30,CAWGQRGGSQETQYF,TGTGCCTGGGGACAGCGGGGGGGGTCCCAAGAGACCCAGTACTTC
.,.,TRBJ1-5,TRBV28,CASSLWPGVSSNQPQHF,TGTGCCAGCAGTCTCTGGCCAGGGGTGTCTAGCAATCAGCCCCAGCATTTT
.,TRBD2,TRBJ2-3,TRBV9,CASSVDGEGGRINTQYF,TGTGCCAGCAGCGTAGATGGGGAGGGCGGGAGGATTAATACGCAGTATTTT
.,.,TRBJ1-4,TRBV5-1,CASSLGVGNNEKLFF,TGCGCCAGCAGCTTAGGGGTGGGGAATAATGAAAAACTGTTTTTT
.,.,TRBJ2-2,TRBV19,CASSARQGGTGELFF,TGTGCCAGTAGTGCTCGGCAGGGTGGGACCGGGGAGCTGTTTTTT
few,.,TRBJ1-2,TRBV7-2,CASSLASQDRFYGYTF,TGTGCCAGCAGCTTAGCTTCTCAGGACAGATTCTATGGCTACACCTTC
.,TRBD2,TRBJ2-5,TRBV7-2,CASSLVAGAEETQYF,TGTGCCAGCAGCTTAGTAGCGGGGGCTGAAGAGACCCAGTACTTC
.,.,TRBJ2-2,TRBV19,CASRTLLTSNTGELFF,TGTGCCAGTAGGACTCTCCTAACTTCGAACACCGGGGAGCTGTTTTTT
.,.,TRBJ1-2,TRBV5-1,CASSLGQADYGYTF,TGCGCCAGCAGCTTGGGACAGGCTGACTATGGCTACACCTTC
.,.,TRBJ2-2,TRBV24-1,CATKAQNTGELFF,TGTGCCACCAAAGCCCAGAACACCGGGGAGCTGTTTTTT
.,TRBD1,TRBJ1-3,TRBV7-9,CASSTGQGFSGNTIYF,TGTGCCAGCAGCACGGGACAGGGATTCTCTGGAAACACCATATATTTT
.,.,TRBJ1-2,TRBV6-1,CASSELAGVGYTF,TGTGCCAGCAGTGAATTGGCGGGAGTCGGCTACACCTTC
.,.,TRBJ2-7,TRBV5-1,CASSLGGVYEQYF,TGCGCCAGCAGCTTGGGCGGGGTCTACGAGCAGTACTTC